These 14 T cell receptor beta chains were all obtained from the same sample, sequenced in a study of cytomegalovirus exposure and HLA in healthy donors. 13 Jbeta primers and 60 Vbeta primers were used for the PCR. TCRdb's copy holds only in-frame clones and misses some; the assay was immunoSEQ multiplex PCR. Altogether about 180,000 clones are present, over 80% being singletons, with the ten largest covering approximately 1.3%. The sequencing sample was made of PBMCs. Source of these receptors: a boy between 2 and 10 years old in good health and CMV-seronegative.

The chain combines TRBV7-2 with TRBJ1-4; D uncertain. Between the trimmed V and J ends, which lost 5 bases and 4 bases, there was a span of 2 bases. The length of the CDR3 is 11 residues. Germline CDR1 SGHTA, CDR2 FQGNSA. CDR3 amino acids: CASSRNEKLFF. CDR3 nucleotides: TGTGCCAGCAGCCGTAATGAAAAACTGTTTTTT.

V and J are TRBV30 and TRBJ1-1; D uncertain. The V and J ends lost 2 bases and 0 bases respectively, with 7 bases between them. The CDR3 is 13 amino acids. Germline CDR1 reads GTSNPN; CDR2 reads SVGIG (reference sequence). CDR3 nucleotides: TGTGCCTGGAGTAGTCAGGTGAACACTGAAGCTTTCTTT. Residues: CAWSSQVNTEAFF.

The chain is built from TRBV5-4 and TRBJ1-1; D possibly corresponds to TRBD1 (6 bases). CDR1 is SGHNT and CDR2 is YYREEE in the germline V gene (reference sequence). The CDR3 covers 15 residues. Trimming removed 4 bases from V and 1 base from J, with 14 bases in between. CDR3 region: CASSPRGGKNTEAFF. In DNA, the CDR3 is TGTGCCAGCAGCCCGAGGGGGGGGAAGAACACTGAAGCTTTCTTT.

The chain links TRBV15 to TRBJ1-5, with TRBD1 matching over 10 bases. This CDR3 comprises 17 residues. J was trimmed by 7 bases and V by 3 bases; bases with no gene match: 12. Germline V gene lookup returns CDR1 LNHNV and CDR2 YYDKDF (reference sequence). The CDR3 bases are TGTGCCACCAGCAGCTACCGGGACAGGGGAATTGGACAGCCCCAGCATTTT. Its translation is CATSSYRDRGIGQPQHF.

This clone came up once. The chain employs TRBV9 and TRBJ2-3, with D possibly TRBD2 on 6 matching bases. This CDR3 spans 15 amino acids. Germline CDR1 and CDR2: SGDLS and YYNGEE. V was shortened by 5 bases and J by 1 base, with 14 bases between the two germline ends. The CDR3 nucleotides are TGTGCCAGCAGTCCGGGACTGGGAGGCACAGATACGCAGTATTTT. As protein: CASSPGLGGTDTQYF.

This clone was observed a few times. CDR3 residues: CSTRSTGGAWGNQPQHF. DNA for the CDR3: TGTTCGACTAGATCGACAGGGGGCGCGTGGGGCAATCAGCCCCAGCATTTT. The chain uses TRBV19 and TRBJ1-5, with 10 bases matching TRBD1. CDR3 length equals 17 residues. Germline-derived CDR1 and CDR2 are LNHDA and SQIVND (reference sequence).

This sequence joins TRBV4-3 and TRBJ2-5; TRBD2 matches 16 bases. J lost 3 bases, V lost 2 bases, and 12 bases had no gene match. CDR1 and CDR2 from the germline V gene are LGHNA and YSLEER. The CDR3 has 20 residues. In nucleotides, the CDR3 is TGCGCCAGCAGCCAACACGGGACTAGCGGGGGGGCCAACCCAGAAGAGACCCAGTACTTC. Residues: CASSQHGTSGGANPEETQYF.

The chain is built from TRBV2 and TRBJ2-7; TRBD1 matches at 8 bases. The CDR3 is made up of 15 amino acids. The V and J ends lost 4 bases and 3 bases, in that order; junction bases with no gene match: 8. Germline loops: CDR1 SNHLY, CDR2 FYNNEI. Written as DNA, the CDR3 is TGTGCCAGCAGTGGCAGTTGGACAGGGCTCTACGAGCAGTACGTC. Encoded protein: CASSGSWTGLYEQYV.

In this sample, this clone turned up a few times. The rearrangement uses TRBV11-3 and TRBJ2-1, with 10 bases matching TRBD2. Losses at the gene ends were 5 bases for V and 2 bases for J; bases not matched to a gene: 3. Per germline, CDR1 SGHNT and CDR2 YENEEA. This CDR3 has 15 amino acids. The chain's CDR3 is CASSTTSGAYNEQFF. The DNA of the CDR3 is TGTGCCAGCAGCACCACTAGCGGGGCCTACAATGAGCAGTTCTTC.

The chain employs TRBV5-1 and TRBJ2-7, with D maybe TRBD1 (6 bases). The V end was cut by 5 bases, the J end by 6 bases, with 15 bases between. The CDR3 totals 13 residues. CDR1 and CDR2 (germline): SGHRS, YFSETQ. The CDR3 is CASRFDPGAEQYF. In DNA, the CDR3 is TGCGCCAGCAGGTTTGACCCAGGGGCCGAGCAGTACTTC.

This clone showed up just once. The chain uses TRBV7-9 and TRBJ2-7, with TRBD1 matching over 10 bases. Germline CDR1 reads SEHNR; CDR2 reads FQNEAQ (reference sequence). V gave up 5 bases and J gave up 5 bases; unmatched junction bases: 9. The CDR3 covers 15 residues. CDR3 sequence: CASSGGDRGLHEQYF. The CDR3, as DNA: TGTGCCAGCAGCGGGGGCGACAGGGGGCTCCACGAGCAGTACTTC.

The chain couples TRBV6-6 to TRBJ2-7, with D uncertain. The V end lost 6 bases, the J end lost 7 bases, and 13 bases lay between the germline ends. The CDR3 has 12 amino acids. Germline-derived CDR1 and CDR2 are MNHNY and SVGAGI (reference sequence). CDR3 DNA sequence: TGTGCCAGCAGCATAATGTACGGGGAGCAGTACTTC. Translation: CASSIMYGEQYF.

The V and J genes are TRBV6-1 and TRBJ2-2; 8 nucleotides match TRBD2. CDR3 length: 15 amino acids. Looked up from germline, CDR1 is MNHNS and CDR2 is SASEGT. V lost 4 bases to trimming and J lost 6 bases; unmatched junction nucleotides: 7. The CDR3 DNA sequence: TGTGCCAGCAGTGTGGGACTAGGGGCCCCCGGGGAGCTGTTTTTT. Amino acids: CASSVGLGAPGELFF.

The chain has TRBV28 and TRBJ2-5, with 11 bases fitting TRBD1. V was pared by 6 bases and J by 7 bases, with 7 bases of the junction left unmatched. The CDR3 has 14 residues. CDR1 and CDR2 from the germline V gene are MDHEN and SYDVKM. Here the CDR3 DNA reads TGTGCCAGCAGCCCCCGGGACAGGGGGTCGACCCAGTACTTC. Protein sequence: CASSPRDRGSTQYF.